These 23 T cell receptor beta chains were all obtained from the same sample, sequenced in a study of shared clonotypes between healthy human individuals. Libraries were prepared by immunoSEQ multiplex PCR; TCRdb keeps only in-frame clonotypes and omits some of them. The table has 2 million to 2.5 million clones, roughly 91% seen once. CD45RO-negative cells were positively selected for CCR7, leaving out terminally differentiated effector memory CD45RA+ cells. The sample comprised naive CD8+ T cells from PBMCs. Source of these receptors: a man between 18 and 35 years old in good health. Some clones in this sample may be carry-over from other donors' samples.

V gene TRBV2 combines with J gene TRBJ2-1, with 9 bases aligning to TRBD1. The V gene's germline CDR1 is SNHLY and CDR2 FYNNEI. Germline trimming cut 3 bases from V and 2 bases from J; bases unmatched to any gene: 5. This CDR3 has 16 amino acids. The CDR3 loop reads CASSERTGVAYNEQFF. As DNA, the CDR3 is TGTGCCAGCAGTGAGCGGACAGGGGTTGCCTACAATGAGCAGTTCTTC.

This clone appeared a single time. The identical CDR3 is also encoded by other nucleotide sequences in the sample. V and J are TRBV19 and TRBJ1-3; 9 bases match TRBD1. V was pared by 4 bases and J by 3 bases, with 4 bases of the junction left unmatched. From germline, CDR1 is LNHDA and CDR2 SQIVND (reference sequence). The CDR3 loop spans 15 amino acids. The CDR3 DNA sequence: TGTGCCAGTAGTAGGGACAGGGAAGGTGGAAACACCATATATTTT. Translating gives CASSRDREGGNTIYF.

The rearrangement links TRBV25-1 to TRBJ1-1; 7 bases are shared with TRBD1. There are 14 residues in the CDR3. The V gene end was trimmed by 2 bases and the J gene end by 10 bases; junction bases not matched to a gene: 10. Germline V lookup: CDR1 MGHDK, CDR2 SYGVNS. DNA for the CDR3: TGTGCCAGCAGTGAAGGCAGGGGGGCGCTTAGAGCTTTCTTT. Translation gives CASSEGRGALRAFF.

This clone was detected only once. The CDR3 spells CASSLSAYRPGNTIYF. CDR3 coding DNA: TGTGCCAGCAGTTTATCCGCCTACCGCCCTGGAAACACCATATATTTT. This sequence joins TRBV27 and TRBJ1-3; no reliable D call. The CDR3 spans 16 residues. The V and J ends lost 0 bases and 2 bases respectively, with 11 bases between them. Germline-derived CDR1 and CDR2 are MNHEY and SMNVEV (reference sequence).

This clone was seen a single time. The chain couples TRBV6-1 to TRBJ1-5, with D possibly matching TRBD1 (5 bases). Per germline, CDR1 MNHNS and CDR2 SASEGT. The CDR3 extends over 13 amino acids. V was trimmed by 7 bases and J by 3 bases, leaving 10 bases between them. The CDR3 bases are TGTGCCAGCATCCCAGGGCTCAATCAGCCCCAGCATTTT. Its protein product is CASIPGLNQPQHF.

In nucleotides, the CDR3 is TGTGCCAGCAATCCCGGGGGATCTAGCACAGATACGCAGTATTTT. Its protein is CASNPGGSSTDTQYF. The chain couples TRBV2 to TRBJ2-3; maybe TRBD2 (6 bases). Germline assignment: CDR1 SNHLY and CDR2 FYNNEI. The CDR3 covers 15 residues. V gave up 7 bases and J gave up 0 bases, with 14 bases separating them.

The J gene is TRBJ2-3, the V gene TRBV4-1; TRBD1 might be the D (5 bases). From germline, CDR1 is MGHRA and CDR2 YSYEKL. The CDR3 extends over 18 amino acids. Trimming removed 4 bases at V and 1 base at J, with 21 bases between. The CDR3 nucleotides are TGCGCCAGCAGCCCAGGGATTACATTAGCATGGGGCACAGATACGCAGTATTTT. Translation gives CASSPGITLAWGTDTQYF.

In regard to this clone: One junction end does not reproduce the germline sequence, and a read error may be involved. Other nucleotide sequences from this sample produce the same CDR3. The gene calls are TRBV29-1 and TRBJ1-2, with D hard to call. This CDR3 has 13 amino acids. CDR1 is SQVTM and CDR2 is ANQGSEA in the germline V gene. The CDR3 nucleotides are TGCAGCGTTGCTAGGGCAGATAACTATGGCTATACCTTC. Its protein product is CSVARADNYGYTF.

The gene calls are TRBV7-6 and TRBJ1-2; D unclear. CDR3 length: 16 residues. The germline V gene encodes CDR1 SGHVS and CDR2 FNYEAQ. The V end was cut by 1 base, the J end by 2 bases, with 14 bases between. This chain's CDR3 is CASSLVPIAQNYGYTF. CDR3 DNA sequence: TGTGCCAGCAGCTTAGTTCCGATAGCCCAGAACTATGGCTACACCTTC.

As DNA, the CDR3 is TGCGCCAGCAGCCAAGATATTGCAGGCAGGGCCTACGAGCAGTACTTC. Translation gives CASSQDIAGRAYEQYF. This chain uses TRBV4-1 with TRBJ2-7; weak D call: TRBD1 (5 bases). Germline lookup yields CDR1 MGHRA and CDR2 YSYEKL. The CDR3 extends over 16 amino acids. The ends were cut back, 0 bases at V and 2 bases at J, with 14 bases in the middle.

V gene TRBV14 combines with J gene TRBJ2-5; no clear D gene. The CDR3 runs 15 residues. CDR1 and CDR2 from the germline V gene are SGHDN and FVKESK. Trimming cost V 1 base and J 7 bases, with 16 bases left between them. This CDR3 is CASSQVLLGPGTQYF. CDR3 nucleotides: TGTGCCAGCAGCCAAGTTTTATTAGGACCGGGGACCCAGTACTTC.

V usage is TRBV5-4 and J usage is TRBJ2-2, with D perhaps TRBD1 (6 bases). This CDR3 region has 15 residues. The V end was cut by 1 base, the J end by 2 bases, with 9 bases between. CDR1 SGHNT and CDR2 YYREEE come from the germline V gene (reference sequence). CDR3 residues: CASSLSRGNTGELFF. Here the CDR3 DNA reads TGTGCCAGCAGCTTGTCCAGGGGAAACACCGGGGAGCTGTTTTTT. Complete variable domain (other parts from reference TRBV5-4 and TRBJ2-2): ETGVTQSPTHLIKTRGQQVTLRCSSQSGHNTVSWYQQALGQGPQFIFQYYREEENGRGNFPPRFSGLQFPNYSSELNVNALELDDSALYLCASSLSRGNTGELFFGEGSRLTVL.

The chain employs TRBV7-8 and TRBJ2-1; D is uncertain. Trimming pared 1 base from V and 1 base from J, leaving 8 bases between. The CDR3 is made up of 15 amino acids. CDR1 and CDR2 from the germline V gene are SGHVS and FQNEAQ. CDR3: CASSLGLVSYNEQFF. CDR3 DNA: TGTGCCAGCAGCTTAGGGCTAGTTTCCTACAATGAGCAGTTCTTC.

The chain couples TRBV27 to TRBJ1-4, with D unresolved. Per the germline V gene, CDR1 is MNHEY and CDR2 is SMNVEV (reference sequence). The CDR3 sequence is 16 residues long. The V gene lost 3 bases and the J gene lost 0 bases, with 11 bases spanning the gap. CDR3 protein: CASSFRWMATNEKLFF. The DNA for the CDR3 is TGTGCCAGCAGTTTTCGGTGGATGGCAACTAATGAAAAACTGTTTTTT.

This chain links TRBV5-4 with TRBJ2-2; a possible D gene is TRBD2 (5 bases). V lost 0 bases, J lost 3 bases, and 15 bases lay in between. There are 17 residues in the CDR3. Germline V CDR1 and CDR2: SGHNT, YYREEE (reference sequence). The DNA of the CDR3 is TGTGCCAGCAGCTTGGGTCGGTGGGAGCTTGACACCGGGGAGCTGTTTTTT. This encodes CASSLGRWELDTGELFF.

As DNA, the CDR3 is TGTGCCAGCAGCTTAAGGGGGGCTGGGGACGAGCAGTACTTC. The encoded protein is CASSLRGAGDEQYF. The chain has TRBV7-6 and TRBJ2-7, with D perhaps given as TRBD1 or TRBD2 (6 bases each). Germline CDR1 SGHVS, CDR2 FNYEAQ. The germline V and J ends were trimmed by 2 bases and 5 bases, with 13 bases remaining between them. The CDR3 extends over 14 amino acids.

The CDR3 loop reads CASSQGRGMGYGYTF. DNA of the CDR3: TGCGCCAGCAGCCAAGGTAGAGGCATGGGCTATGGCTACACCTTC. The rearrangement uses TRBV4-1 and TRBJ1-2; no definite D call. The CDR3 extends over 15 amino acids. V was trimmed by 1 base and J by 4 bases, leaving 13 bases between them. CDR1 MGHRA and CDR2 YSYEKL come from the germline V gene.

On this clone: Different DNA sequences within this sample yield the same CDR3. The chain couples TRBV6-5 to TRBJ2-7; a weak D match, TRBD2 (7 bases). Germline CDR1 is MNHEY and CDR2 is SVGAGI. V lost 2 bases and J 3 bases, leaving 11 bases between the germline ends. This CDR3 is built from 14 residues. This chain's CDR3 is CASSYGRGGYEQYF. The CDR3 coding sequence is TGTGCCAGCAGTTACGGGAGGGGGGGCTACGAGCAGTACTTC.

The chain has TRBV28 and TRBJ2-5, with 7 bases identical to TRBD2. The CDR3 sequence is 12 residues long. Germline assignment: CDR1 MDHEN and CDR2 SYDVKM. V was pared by 6 bases and J by 7 bases, with 5 bases of the junction left unmatched. The CDR3 coding sequence is TGTGCCAGCAGGGGCGGGAGTGGGACCCAGTACTTC. It specifies CASRGGSGTQYF.

In regard to this clone: This sample also contains other DNA sequences that code for the same CDR3. The rearrangement links TRBV19 to TRBJ2-1; D might be TRBD1 (5 bases). Trimming took off 1 base at V and 0 bases at J, with 7 bases between the two ends. The CDR3 consists of 15 residues. Germline V gives CDR1 LNHDA, CDR2 SQIVND (reference sequence). DNA for the CDR3: TGTGCCAGTAGTATAGGGCAGGGCTCCTACAATGAGCAGTTCTTC. Protein: CASSIGQGSYNEQFF.

Of note for this clone: Other DNA variants within this sample encode the same CDR3. This chain joins TRBV29-1 and TRBJ2-2; possibly TRBD1 or TRBD2 for D (5 bases each). The CDR3 length is 11 residues. CDR1 SQVTM and CDR2 ANQGSEA come from the germline V gene. Trimming removed 6 bases at V and 6 bases at J, with 8 bases between. CDR3 protein: CSVGDAGELFF. The CDR3 nucleotides are TGCAGCGTCGGGGACGCCGGGGAGCTGTTTTTT.

The chain employs TRBV5-1 and TRBJ2-1; unclear D gene. This CDR3 has 12 amino acids. V gave up 3 bases and J gave up 8 bases, with 9 bases separating them. The germline V gene encodes CDR1 SGHRS and CDR2 YFSETQ. The CDR3: CASSSTTYEQFF. In DNA, the CDR3 is TGCGCCAGCAGCTCCACGACCTATGAGCAGTTCTTC.

This clone was recorded only once. Other DNA sequences in this specimen translate into the identical CDR3. J is TRBJ2-7 and V is TRBV6-5, with D maybe TRBD2 (6 bases). The CDR3 length is 11 residues. The germline gives CDR1 MNHEY, CDR2 SVGAGI. V was shortened by 4 bases and J by 7 bases, with 8 bases between the two germline ends. The CDR3 reads CASSSGLEQYF. CDR3 sequence (DNA): TGTGCCAGCAGTTCGGGACTTGAGCAGTACTTC.